A selection of T cell receptor beta chains follows, all from one sample in a study of cytotoxic CD8 clonotypes in ibrutinib-treated CLL. Profiled with immunoSEQ multiplex PCR; TCRdb holds only in-frame clones, not every one. Of 58,000 or so clones in the sample, around 52% were seen once. The sequences come from PBMCs, collected after 12 months of ibrutinib treatment. All receptors come from a human donor with chronic lymphocytic leukemia. CDR3s include the opening cysteine and the closing phenylalanine or tryptophan. A D gene is named only where the DNA matches it firmly. A row's size may be missing; if present it is once, few, many or a size class.

size	D	V	J	DNA	CDR3
.	TRBD1	TRBV10-1	TRBJ2-5	TGCGCCAGCAGTGAAAACAGGGGGTTCCAAGAGACCCAGTACTTC	CASSENRGFQETQYF
.	.	TRBV11-2	TRBJ2-1	TGTGCCAGCAGCTCAAGAGGACCAATCCTCTACAATGAGCAGTTCTTC	CASSSRGPILYNEQFF
.	.	TRBV6-5	TRBJ2-1	TGTGCCAGCAGTTACTCTTCGACAGGAGGACACAATGAGCAGTTCTTC	CASSYSSTGGHNEQFF
.	.	TRBV19	TRBJ1-1	TGTGCCAGTAGTATCAGTGGGAGGGCTGAAGCTTTCTTT	CASSISGRAEAFF
.	.	TRBV28	TRBJ2-1	TGTGCCAGCACGCGTGGTGGCTCCTACAATGAGCAGTTCTTC	CASTRGGSYNEQFF
.	.	TRBV9	TRBJ2-2	TGTGCCAGCAGCTTAAACGCGAACACCGGGGAGCTGTTTTTT	CASSLNANTGELFF
.	.	TRBV5-4	TRBJ2-5	TGTGCCAGCAGCCCCCCGTCTCAGGAGACCCAGTACTTC	CASSPPSQETQYF
once	.	TRBV5-4	TRBJ2-7	TGTGCCAGCAGCTTGGCCTGGGGGGACGAGCAGTACTTC	CASSLAWGDEQYF
.	TRBD1	TRBV27	TRBJ2-5	TGTGCCAGCAGGGACCGGGACAGGGTAACCCAGTACTTC	CASRDRDRVTQYF
.	.	TRBV29-1	TRBJ1-4	TGCAGCGGATCATGGGGGGCTAATGAAAAACTGTTTTTT	CSGSWGANEKLFF
many	.	TRBV29-1	TRBJ2-3	TGCAGCGTTGAAGGTTTTAGCGGCAACTGGGGAAATACGCAGTATTTT	CSVEGFSGNWGNTQYF
.	.	TRBV4-1	TRBJ2-1	TGCGCCAGCAGCCAAGATTTTAGGGACCGCCCCTACAATGAGCAGTTCTTC	CASSQDFRDRPYNEQFF
.	TRBD1	TRBV6-5	TRBJ1-1	TGTGCCAGCATGGACAGGGTGACAATGCGAGCTTTCTTT	CASMDRVTMRAFF
.	.	TRBV19	TRBJ2-1	TGTGCCAGTTCGGGAGTGGGGGATAGGAATGAGCAGTTCTTC	CASSGVGDRNEQFF
many	.	TRBV6-5	TRBJ1-2	TGTGCCAGCAAAGCCTGGCAGGGACTCAACTATGGCTACACCTTC	CASKAWQGLNYGYTF
few	TRBD2	TRBV15	TRBJ2-2	TGTGCCACCAGCAGAGGGGGGGTAGCGGGACTCACCGGGGAGCTGTTTTTT	CATSRGGVAGLTGELFF
many	.	TRBV4-1	TRBJ2-1	TGCGCCAGCAGCCAAGATCGAGGTGAGCAGTTCTTC	CASSQDRGEQFF
.	TRBD1	TRBV5-1	TRBJ2-1	TGCGCCAGCAGCTCTCGACAGGGTCAAGGCAGCGAGCAGTTCTTC	CASSSRQGQGSEQFF
once	.	TRBV5-8	TRBJ2-1	TGTGCCAGCAGCCTTCAGGGACTCCCGCTCCAGTTCTTC	CASSLQGLPLQFF
.	.	TRBV11-2	TRBJ1-4	TGTGCCAGCAGCACACGTCCGGGGGTCCGGGATGAAAAACTGTTTTTT	CASSTRPGVRDEKLFF
few	.	TRBV30	TRBJ2-7	TGTGCCTGGAGTGTACGGAGGGATGAGCAGTACTTC	CAWSVRRDEQYF
.	TRBD2	TRBV7-8	TRBJ2-7	TGTGCCAGCAGCTTAGATTGGGGGGGGAAAGTGAAGTACTTC	CASSLDWGGKVKYF
.	.	TRBV28	TRBJ2-4	TGTGCCAGCAGTTTCTCGGGGGCCAAAAACATTCAGTACTTC	CASSFSGAKNIQYF
.	TRBD2	TRBV2	TRBJ2-3	TGTGCCAGCAGTACACTAGCGGGAAGCACAGATACGCAGTATTTT	CASSTLAGSTDTQYF
.	.	TRBV18	TRBJ2-1	TGTGCCAGCTCACTGGAATACTACAATGAGCAGTTCTTC	CASSLEYYNEQFF
many	.	TRBV13	TRBJ1-1	TGTGCCAGCAGTGACGTCGGGGGCGTTTTCTACACTGAAGCTTTCTTT	CASSDVGGVFYTEAFF
.	.	TRBV6-6	TRBJ2-7	TGTGCCAGCAATGGAATCGGGTACGAGCAGTACTTC	CASNGIGYEQYF
.	.	TRBV6-1	TRBJ1-1	TGTGCCAGCAGGTGGACTGTCACTGAAGCTTTCTTT	CASRWTVTEAFF
.	.	TRBV25-1	TRBJ1-2	TGTGCCAGCCCTCTGTTCTATGGCTACACCTTC	CASPLFYGYTF
.	.	TRBV5-1	TRBJ2-5	TGCGCCAGCAAGTATCCCTCCTCGGACTCTAGAGGCCAAAGGGAGACCCAGTACTTC	CASKYPSSDSRGQRETQYF
.	.	TRBV5-8	TRBJ2-2	TGTGCCAGCAGGGCGGGGACTGTATACACCGGGGAGCTGTTTTTT	CASRAGTVYTGELFF
.	.	TRBV29-1	TRBJ2-1	TGCAGCGCCCAGAGGCAGGGTGGTAAGGTTGAGCAGTTCTTC	CSAQRQGGKVEQFF
once	.	TRBV6-5	TRBJ1-2	TGTGCCAGCAGTTACTCATACAGTTCCTATGGCTACACCTTC	CASSYSYSSYGYTF
.	.	TRBV6-1	TRBJ1-6	TGTGCCAGCAGCCCTGGAGGACGGCCAAATTCACCCCTCCACTTT	CASSPGGRPNSPLHF
.	TRBD1	TRBV29-1	TRBJ1-4	TGCAGCGTTGCCCGGACAGGGTCTAATGAAAAACTGTTTTTT	CSVARTGSNEKLFF
.	.	TRBV7-2	TRBJ1-4	TGTGCCAGCAGCTTAGCGCTTGCAGGACGAGGAGAAAAACTGTTTTTT	CASSLALAGRGEKLFF
.	.	TRBV2	TRBJ2-5	TGTGCCAGCAGTGGTCCGGAGAGGCTGTACCAAGAGACCCAGTACTTC	CASSGPERLYQETQYF
.	.	TRBV9	TRBJ2-1	TGTGCCAGCAGCCCTCTATACGGGAGCAATGAGCAGTTCTTC	CASSPLYGSNEQFF
.	.	TRBV7-9	TRBJ2-7	TGTGCCAGCAGCTTACCATCCAGGAGTCTCGAGCAGTACTTC	CASSLPSRSLEQYF
.	.	TRBV15	TRBJ2-5	TGTGCCACCAGCAGAGCCGCCCGAGGACGAGCAAGAGAGACCCAGTACTTC	CATSRAARGRARETQYF
.	TRBD1	TRBV4-1	TRBJ1-2	TGCGCCAGCAGCCCATTGACAGGGGAGGAGCATGGCTACACCTTC	CASSPLTGEEHGYTF
.	.	TRBV13	TRBJ1-6	TGTGCCAGCAGCGGAGGCGGGGAACCCTATAATTCACCCCTCCACTTT	CASSGGGEPYNSPLHF
many	.	TRBV11-2	TRBJ2-7	TGTGCCAGCAGCCCCGGCTACGAGCAGTACTTC	CASSPGYEQYF
many	.	TRBV7-2	TRBJ1-2	TGTGCCAGCAGCTCGGACGCGGCCTCGGGGGGCTACACCTTC	CASSSDAASGGYTF
.	.	TRBV18	TRBJ1-2	TGTGCCAGCTCACCATTGGGAGACTATGGCTACACCTTC	CASSPLGDYGYTF
many	.	TRBV30	TRBJ1-2	TGTGCCTGGAGTGTAGGGGGAGCTAACTATGGCTACACCTTC	CAWSVGGANYGYTF